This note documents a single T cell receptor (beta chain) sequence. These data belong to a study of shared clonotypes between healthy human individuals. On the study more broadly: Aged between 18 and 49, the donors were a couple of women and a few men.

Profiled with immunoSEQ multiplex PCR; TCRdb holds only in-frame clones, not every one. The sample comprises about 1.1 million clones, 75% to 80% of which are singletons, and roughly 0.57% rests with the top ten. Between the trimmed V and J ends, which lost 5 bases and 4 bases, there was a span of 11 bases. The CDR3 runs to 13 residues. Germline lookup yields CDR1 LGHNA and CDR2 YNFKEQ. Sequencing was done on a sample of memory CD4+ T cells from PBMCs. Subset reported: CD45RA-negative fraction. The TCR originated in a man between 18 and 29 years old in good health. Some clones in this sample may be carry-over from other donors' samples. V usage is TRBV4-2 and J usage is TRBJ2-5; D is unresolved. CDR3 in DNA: TGTGCCAGCAGCGTAAGGCTACTAGAGACCCAGTACTTC. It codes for CASSVRLLETQYF.